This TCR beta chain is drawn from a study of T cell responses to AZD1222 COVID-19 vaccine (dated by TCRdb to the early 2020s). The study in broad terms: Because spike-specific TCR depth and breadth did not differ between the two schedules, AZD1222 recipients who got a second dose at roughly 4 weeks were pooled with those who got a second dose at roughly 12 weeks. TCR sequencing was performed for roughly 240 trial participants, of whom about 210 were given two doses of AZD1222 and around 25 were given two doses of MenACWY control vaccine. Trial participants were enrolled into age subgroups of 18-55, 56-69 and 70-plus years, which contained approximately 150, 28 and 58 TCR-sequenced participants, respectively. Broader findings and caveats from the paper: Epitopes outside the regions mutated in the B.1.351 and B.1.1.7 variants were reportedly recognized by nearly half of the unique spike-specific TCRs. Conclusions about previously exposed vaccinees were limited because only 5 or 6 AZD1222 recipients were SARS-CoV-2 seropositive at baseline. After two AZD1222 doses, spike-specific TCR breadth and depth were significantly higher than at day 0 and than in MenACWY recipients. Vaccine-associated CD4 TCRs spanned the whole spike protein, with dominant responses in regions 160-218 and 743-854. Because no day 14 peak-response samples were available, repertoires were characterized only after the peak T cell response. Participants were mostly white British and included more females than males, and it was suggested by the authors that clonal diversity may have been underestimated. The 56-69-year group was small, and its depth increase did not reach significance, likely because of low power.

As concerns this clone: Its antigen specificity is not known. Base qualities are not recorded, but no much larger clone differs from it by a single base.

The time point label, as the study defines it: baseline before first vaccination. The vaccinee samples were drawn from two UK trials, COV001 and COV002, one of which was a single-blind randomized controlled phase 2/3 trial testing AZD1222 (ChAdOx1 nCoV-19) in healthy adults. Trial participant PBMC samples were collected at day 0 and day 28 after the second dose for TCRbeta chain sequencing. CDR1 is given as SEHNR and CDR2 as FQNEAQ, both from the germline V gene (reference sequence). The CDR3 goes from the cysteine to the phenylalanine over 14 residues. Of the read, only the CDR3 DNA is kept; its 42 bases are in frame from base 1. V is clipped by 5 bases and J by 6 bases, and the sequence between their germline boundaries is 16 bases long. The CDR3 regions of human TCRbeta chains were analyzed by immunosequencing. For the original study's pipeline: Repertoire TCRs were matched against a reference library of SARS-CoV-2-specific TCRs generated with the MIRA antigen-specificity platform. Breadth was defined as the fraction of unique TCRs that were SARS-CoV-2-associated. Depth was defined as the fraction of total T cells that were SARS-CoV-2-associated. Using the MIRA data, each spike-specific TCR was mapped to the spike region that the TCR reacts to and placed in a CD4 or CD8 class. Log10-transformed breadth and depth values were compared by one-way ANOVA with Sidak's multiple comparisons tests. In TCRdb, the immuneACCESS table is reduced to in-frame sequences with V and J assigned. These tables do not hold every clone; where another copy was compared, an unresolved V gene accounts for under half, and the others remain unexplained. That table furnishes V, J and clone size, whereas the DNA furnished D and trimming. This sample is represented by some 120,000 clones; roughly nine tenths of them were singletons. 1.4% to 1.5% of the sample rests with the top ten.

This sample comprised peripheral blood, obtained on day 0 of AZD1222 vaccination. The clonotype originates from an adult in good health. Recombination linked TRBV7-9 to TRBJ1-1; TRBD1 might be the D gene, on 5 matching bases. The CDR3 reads CASSLTAANPEAFF. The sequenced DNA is TGTGCCAGCAGCCTGACAGCGGCAAACCCTGAAGCTTTCTTT.